The 32 T cell receptor beta chains given below trace back to one sample, sequenced in a study of Ad26.COV2.S vaccination and SARS-CoV-2 variants. Clones were sequenced by immunoSEQ multiplex PCR, and TCRdb holds only the in-frame ones, with some missing. The table shows around 300,000 clones, with 75% to 90% occurring only once. Treatment noted: 15 to 20 received Ad26.COV2.S at low or high dose, single or two shots; about 5 received placebo; per-sample allocation not given. Collection of samples fell on day 63 after the first vaccine or placebo injection. The sequencing used peripheral blood, collected in a trial of Ad26.COV2.S vaccine versus placebo. The receptors here all came from a person aged 18-65 years who received the Ad26.COV2.S COVID-19 vaccine or a placebo.

This clone has a single count. The chain links TRBV6-5 to TRBJ2-7, with 7 bases matching TRBD1. This CDR3 spans 14 amino acids. The V gene end was trimmed by 5 bases and the J gene end by 3 bases; junction bases not matched to a gene: 7. Germline assignment: CDR1 MNHEY and CDR2 SVGAGI. The CDR3 bases are TGTGCCAGCAGTCTCTCGGGACAGATCTACGAGCAGTACTTC. Translation gives CASSLSGQIYEQYF.

The CDR3 coding sequence is TGTGCCAGCAGCCCCCAGGGGGGGATAAGACAGTACGTC. Translating it yields CASSPQGGIRQYV. This rearrangement joins TRBV5-6 to TRBJ2-7; D possibly uses TRBD1 or TRBD2 (7 bases each). The V gene lost 4 bases and the J gene lost 10 bases, with 18 bases spanning the gap. This CDR3 is 13 amino acids long. CDR1 is SGHDT and CDR2 is YYEEEE in the germline V gene.

This clone was detected a few times. V usage is TRBV4-3 and J usage is TRBJ1-4; D perhaps matches TRBD1 (5 bases). The V end lost 0 bases, the J end lost 7 bases, and 18 bases lay between the germline ends. There are 17 residues in the CDR3. Per the germline V gene, CDR1 is LGHNA and CDR2 is YSLEER. The CDR3 DNA reads as TGCGCCAGCAGCCAAGAGGGTCTTGGGACGGGTTCTGAAAAACTGTTTTTT. It encodes CASSQEGLGTGSEKLFF.

The gene calls are TRBV18 and TRBJ1-5, with unresolved D. The germline V and J ends were trimmed by 2 bases and 4 bases, with 15 bases remaining between them. Germline V gene lookup returns CDR1 KGHSH and CDR2 LQKENI. The CDR3 totals 16 residues. The CDR3 DNA sequence: TGTGCCAGCTCACCAAATTCGGCCGCTGTAAATCAGCCCCAGCATTTT. Its protein product is CASSPNSAAVNQPQHF.

This clone was seen a single time. The gene calls are TRBV12-3 or TRBV12-4 and TRBJ1-1; the D is unclear. The CDR3 consists of 11 residues. Between the trimmed V and J ends, which lost 3 bases and 6 bases, there was a span of 5 bases. CDR3 nucleotide sequence: TGTGCCAGCAGTTTCGGGCCTGAAGCTTTCTTT. Translation gives CASSFGPEAFF.

The chain employs TRBV30 and TRBJ1-6; the match to TRBD1 covers 9 bases. Germline CDR1 is GTSNPN and CDR2 is SVGIG (reference sequence). Trimming at V came to 3 bases and at J to 7 bases, leaving 7 bases not matched to a gene. The CDR3 totals 15 residues. CDR3 in amino acids: CAWSNIGQGNSPLHF. In DNA, the CDR3 is TGTGCCTGGAGCAACATCGGACAGGGGAATTCACCCCTCCACTTT.

The V gene is TRBV7-9, the J gene TRBJ1-1; tentative D call: TRBD1 (5 bases). This CDR3 has 15 amino acids. Per the germline V gene, CDR1 is SEHNR and CDR2 is FQNEAQ (reference sequence). Deletions cut 4 bases from V and 4 bases from J, with 16 bases between. Here the CDR3 DNA reads TGTGCCAGCAGCTCTTGGGGACCCTTGATCACTGAAGCTTTCTTT. This encodes CASSSWGPLITEAFF.

The rearrangement uses TRBV9 and TRBJ1-1; D is perhaps TRBD1 (5 bases). Germline assignment: CDR1 SGDLS and CDR2 YYNGEE. The CDR3 loop spans 13 amino acids. V lost 0 bases, J lost 5 bases, and 8 bases lay in between. Here the CDR3 reads CASSVGGWTEAFF. CDR3 nucleotides: TGTGCCAGCAGCGTAGGGGGCTGGACTGAAGCTTTCTTT.

The rearrangement joins TRBV14 to TRBJ1-2, with 9 nucleotides matching TRBD1. Germline-derived CDR1 and CDR2 are SGHDN and FVKESK. The CDR3 consists of 18 residues. J was trimmed by 2 bases and V by 3 bases; bases with no gene match: 13. Written as DNA, the CDR3 is TGTGCCAGCAGCCAGATTCCCGGGACAGGGAATACAAACTATGGCTACACCTTC. Encoded protein: CASSQIPGTGNTNYGYTF.

The rearrangement joins TRBV9 to TRBJ2-7; D remains unclear. Trimming shortened V by 4 bases and J by 3 bases, and 5 bases separated the two germline ends. Germline V gives CDR1 SGDLS, CDR2 YYNGEE. The CDR3 loop spans 11 amino acids. The CDR3 is CASSCLYEQYV. CDR3 nucleotide sequence: TGTGCCAGCAGCTGCCTCTACGAGCAGTACGTC.

This chain connects TRBV5-1 to TRBJ1-1; tentatively, D is TRBD1 (5 bases). This CDR3 contains 13 residues. Trimming took 5 bases from V and 4 from J, leaving 12 bases between them. Germline CDR1 reads SGHRS; CDR2 reads YFSETQ. The CDR3 DNA sequence: TGCGCCAGCAGGGGGGACGAGGGCACTGAAGCTTTCTTT. Translation: CASRGDEGTEAFF.

The rearrangement joins TRBV19 to TRBJ2-7; 8 bases map to TRBD1. This CDR3 spans 15 amino acids. Per the germline V gene, CDR1 is LNHDA and CDR2 is SQIVND (reference sequence). J gave up 4 bases and V 4 bases, and 9 bases lay outside the gene matches. Here the CDR3 reads CASSTAGTGSYEQYF. The CDR3 nucleotides read TGTGCCAGTAGTACCGCCGGGACAGGTTCTTACGAGCAGTACTTC.

The chain uses TRBV5-1 and TRBJ2-3; no clear D. This CDR3 is 14 amino acids long. The germline gives CDR1 SGHRS, CDR2 YFSETQ. V lost 0 bases to trimming and J lost 3 bases, with 8 bases between them. The DNA of the CDR3 is TGCGCCAGCAGCTTGGGGGCTAGTACAGATACGCAGTATTTT. Its translation: CASSLGASTDTQYF.

The chain has TRBV6-5 and TRBJ2-1, with unresolved D. V was clipped by 5 bases and J by 6 bases, with 17 bases between them. The CDR3 is 15 amino acids. CDR1 MNHEY and CDR2 SVGAGI come from the germline V gene. The CDR3 DNA follows: TGTGCCAGCAGTCCTCTGGAGCGTCCAACCAATGAGCAGTTCTTC. It yields the protein CASSPLERPTNEQFF.

This chain joins TRBV11-2 and TRBJ1-1; D unclear. The CDR3 consists of 14 residues. V was pared by 5 bases and J by 2 bases, with 12 bases between. The V gene's germline CDR1 is SGHAT and CDR2 FQNNGV. CDR3 amino acids: CASSPGPGNTEAFF. CDR3 nucleotides: TGTGCCAGCAGCCCAGGACCGGGTAACACTGAAGCTTTCTTT. The full variable domain, its missing parts supplied by reference TRBV11-2 and TRBJ1-1, is EAGVAQSPRYKIIEKRQSVAFWCNPISGHATLYWYQQILGQGPKLLIQFQNNGVVDDSQLPKDRFSAERLKGVDSTLKIQPAKLEDSAVYLCASSPGPGNTEAFFGQGTRLTVV.

The gene calls are TRBV4-3 and TRBJ1-4, with D possibly being TRBD1 (6 bases). The germline V gene encodes CDR1 LGHNA and CDR2 YSLEER. This CDR3 contains 20 residues. Trimming left V 0 bases short and J 10 bases short, with 30 bases between. CDR3 sequence (DNA): TGCGCCAGCAGCCAAGAATGGTGGGGCCCAGGGGCGAGAGGAGGTGGAAAACTGTTTTTT. Its protein is CASSQEWWGPGARGGGKLFF.

This rearrangement joins TRBV7-9 to TRBJ2-1; 7 bases are a match to TRBD2. Per germline, CDR1 SEHNR and CDR2 FQNEAQ (reference sequence). The CDR3 sequence is 15 residues long. The V segment lost 5 bases and the J segment 4 bases; nucleotides outside the gene matches: 8. CDR3 sequence reads: CASSPRVGGYNEQFF. Here the CDR3 DNA reads TGTGCCAGCAGCCCCCGGGTGGGGGGGTACAATGAGCAGTTCTTC.

This sequence joins TRBV5-6 and TRBJ2-2, with 12 nucleotides matching TRBD2. Unmatched junction bases numbered 0, after V lost 0 bases and J lost 3 bases. The V gene's germline CDR1 is SGHDT and CDR2 YYEEEE. This CDR3 comprises 16 residues. The chain's CDR3 is CASSLGLAGDTGELFF. CDR3 nucleotide sequence: TGTGCCAGCAGCTTGGGACTAGCGGGAGACACCGGGGAGCTGTTTTTT.

This chain connects TRBV6-5 to TRBJ2-1; possible D gene TRBD1, 6 bases. The V end was cut by 6 bases, the J end by 0 bases, with 12 bases between. The germline V gene encodes CDR1 MNHEY and CDR2 SVGAGI. The CDR3 extends over 15 amino acids. CDR3 in amino acids: CASRLGGSSYNEQFF. Here the CDR3 DNA reads TGTGCCAGCAGACTAGGGGGAAGCTCCTACAATGAGCAGTTCTTC.

V usage is TRBV4-3 and J usage is TRBJ2-3, with a possible D match to TRBD2 (6 bases). Germline lookup yields CDR1 LGHNA and CDR2 YSLEER. The CDR3 runs to 15 residues. Trimming left V 6 bases short and J 0 bases short, with 13 bases between. The CDR3 spells CASSPRGRSTDTQYF. The CDR3 DNA follows: TGCGCCAGCAGTCCAAGAGGGAGGAGCACAGATACGCAGTATTTT.

The V and J genes are TRBV13 and TRBJ2-1; 8 nucleotides agree with TRBD1. J was trimmed by 4 bases and V by 3 bases; bases with no gene match: 2. CDR1 is PRHDT, CDR2 FYEKMQ, per germline (reference sequence). The CDR3 sequence is 14 residues long. CDR3 in DNA: TGTGCCAGCAGCTTGGGGACAGGTTACAATGAGCAGTTCTTC. Translating it yields CASSLGTGYNEQFF. Complete variable domain (other parts from reference TRBV13 and TRBJ2-1): AAGVIQSPRHLIKEKRETATLKCYPIPRHDTVYWYQQGPGQDPQFLISFYEKMQSDKGSIPDRFSAQQFSDYHSELNMSSLELGDSALYFCASSLGTGYNEQFFGPGTRLTVL.

This clone was recorded a few times. This chain joins TRBV19 and TRBJ1-4; D remains unclear. Trimming shortened V by 5 bases and J by 2 bases, and 12 bases separated the two germline ends. Per germline, CDR1 LNHDA and CDR2 SQIVND (reference sequence). The CDR3 totals 15 residues. The CDR3 DNA is TGTGCCAGTAGTCGTGGGTTTGGGACTAATGAAAAACTGTTTTTT. Amino acids: CASSRGFGTNEKLFF.

Comments on this clone: The sample contains more than one DNA sequence encoding this CDR3. This chain connects TRBV6-2 or TRBV6-3 to TRBJ1-1; no firm D call. This CDR3 comprises 13 residues. Trimming took off 6 bases at V and 2 bases at J, with 10 bases between the two ends. The germline CDR1 and CDR2 sequences are MNHEY and SVGEGT. CDR3 amino acids: CASSYTVNTEAFF. CDR3 nucleotide sequence: TGTGCCAGCAGCTATACCGTAAACACTGAAGCTTTCTTT.

The genes are TRBV19 and TRBJ1-2, with 9 nucleotides matching TRBD1. J gave up 4 bases and V 5 bases, and 2 bases lay outside the gene matches. Germline lookup yields CDR1 LNHDA and CDR2 SQIVND (reference sequence). The CDR3 length is 13 residues. The CDR3 DNA reads TGTGCCAGTAGTCAGGACAGGGGCTATGGCTACACCTTC. It translates to CASSQDRGYGYTF.

In its sample, this clone was seen a few times. This chain links TRBV29-1 with TRBJ1-2; D gene ambiguous. The V gene lost 3 bases and the J gene lost 5 bases, with 13 bases spanning the gap. Germline V gene data show CDR1 as SQVTM and CDR2 as ANQGSEA. The CDR3 loop spans 13 amino acids. The CDR3 nucleotides read TGCAGCGTTGATTTCGCCGGGAGGTATGGCTACACCTTC. It specifies CSVDFAGRYGYTF.

The count of this clone is one. The rearrangement links TRBV9 to TRBJ1-2; TRBD1 matches at 11 bases. This CDR3 contains 15 residues. Germline CDR1 reads SGDLS; CDR2 reads YYNGEE. The V gene end was trimmed by 4 bases and the J gene end by 8 bases; junction bases not matched to a gene: 10. For the CDR3, the DNA is TGTGCCAGCAGCCCTTTGGGGACAGGGGGTCGGGGCTACACCTTC. It encodes CASSPLGTGGRGYTF.

The chain carries TRBV5-5 and TRBJ1-1; maybe TRBD1 (5 bases). Looked up from germline, CDR1 is SGHKS and CDR2 is YYEKEE (reference sequence). V was cut by 3 bases and J by 1 base, with 10 bases left in between. The CDR3 is 14 amino acids. CDR3 residues: CASSWGTANTEAFF. CDR3 bases: TGTGCCAGCAGCTGGGGGACGGCGAACACTGAAGCTTTCTTT.

The rearrangement links TRBV11-2 to TRBJ1-4, with D tentatively TRBD1 (5 bases). The CDR3 consists of 15 residues. The V gene lost 6 bases and the J gene lost 4 bases, with 15 bases spanning the gap. Per germline, CDR1 SGHAT and CDR2 FQNNGV. The CDR3 reads CASRRLRGRNEKLFF. CDR3 in DNA: TGTGCCAGCAGACGCCTCCGGGGCCGTAATGAAAAACTGTTTTTT. Full variable domain (outside the CDR3, taken from reference TRBV11-2 and TRBJ1-4): EAGVAQSPRYKIIEKRQSVAFWCNPISGHATLYWYQQILGQGPKLLIQFQNNGVVDDSQLPKDRFSAERLKGVDSTLKIQPAKLEDSAVYLCASRRLRGRNEKLFFGSGTQLSVL.

J is TRBJ1-2 and V is TRBV6-5, with 12 bases identical to TRBD1. Germline V gene sequence: CDR1 MNHEY, CDR2 SVGAGI. The J segment lost 4 bases and the V segment lost 7 bases, leaving 7 bases of the junction unmatched. The CDR3 is 15 amino acids. The CDR3 DNA reads as TGTGCCAGCAATCACCGGGACAGGGGGCCCTATGGCTACACCTTC. As protein: CASNHRDRGPYGYTF.

The chain recombines TRBV7-6 with TRBJ2-3; 14 nucleotides align to TRBD2. The CDR3 has 16 amino acids. The germline gives CDR1 SGHVS, CDR2 FNYEAQ. V shed 5 bases, J shed 4 bases, and the junction held 5 bases outside the gene matches. The CDR3 here is CASSQRLAGGPDTQYF. In nucleotides, the CDR3 is TGTGCCAGCAGCCAAAGACTAGCGGGGGGGCCAGATACGCAGTATTTT.

The chain links TRBV7-2 to TRBJ1-1; D remains unclear. V was pared by 1 base and J by 4 bases, with 10 bases between. Germline V gives CDR1 SGHTA, CDR2 FQGNSA. This CDR3 spans 14 amino acids. CDR3 DNA sequence: TGTGCCAGCAGCTTAGGACTGAAGGGCACTGAAGCTTTCTTT. Translation gives CASSLGLKGTEAFF.

The chain couples TRBV5-6 to TRBJ1-1, with D perhaps TRBD1 (6 bases). The germline V gene has CDR1 SGHDT and CDR2 YYEEEE. The CDR3 sequence is 15 residues long. V gave up 3 bases and J gave up 0 bases, with 12 bases separating them. The CDR3 here is CASSWKGVMNTEAFF. The DNA for the CDR3 is TGTGCCAGCAGCTGGAAGGGGGTAATGAACACTGAAGCTTTCTTT.